These T cell receptor beta chains were read from a single sample in a study of T cell repertoires in cytomegalovirus infection. In TCRdb, the reads were re-called with MiXCR into one record per CDR3 protein. The sample includes some 180,000 distinct CDR3 sequences, 17% of them seen just once. Input material: CD8+ T cells from PBMCs. The source is a human donor in good health (CMV status not recorded). Some clones in this sample may be carry-over from other donors' samples. Both conserved end residues are part of each CDR3. The D gene is left open where the match is weak. Clone size is shown for a subset of rows, as once, few, many or a class of expanded clone.

NA NA TRBJ1-4 TRBV7-2 CASSLGSGPKLFF TGTGCCAGCAGCTTAGGATCGGGACCAAAACTGTTTTTT
NA once TRBJ2-7 TRBV7-9 CASSLQGDEQYF TGTGCCAGCAGCTTGCAGGGAGACGAGCAGTACTTC
NA NA TRBJ2-2 TRBV6-2/TRBV6-3 CASSYVTLNTGELFF TGTGCCAGCAGTTACGTGACGCTTAACACCGGGGAGCTGTTTTTT
NA NA TRBJ1-1 TRBV9 CASSVEGQPLNTEAFF TGTGCCAGCAGCGTAGAAGGACAGCCCTTGAACACTGAAGCTTTCTTT
NA few TRBJ2-5 TRBV7-2 CASWSWVSQETQYF TGTGCCAGCTGGAGTTGGGTCTCGCAAGAGACCCAGTACTTC
NA NA TRBJ2-7 TRBV7-6 CASSLTSSYEQYF TGTGCCAGCAGCCTAACAAGCTCCTACGAGCAGTACTTC
TRBD1 few TRBJ2-7 TRBV11-3 CASSRRTGGSEEQYF TGTGCCAGCAGTCGACGGACAGGGGGTTCTGAGGAGCAGTACTTC
NA NA TRBJ2-3 TRBV6-6 CASSYSIDPGYRDKDTQYF TGTGCCAGCAGTTACTCGATCGACCCGGGCTACAGGGATAAAGATACGCAGTATTTT
NA NA TRBJ1-2 TRBV27 CASSWTAELLYGYTF TGTGCCAGCAGTTGGACAGCAGAGCTCCTCTATGGCTACACCTTC
NA few TRBJ1-1 TRBV14 CASSPMTEAFF TGTGCCAGCAGCCCGATGACTGAAGCTTTCTTT
TRBD1 few TRBJ1-5 TRBV7-9 CASSLAGTGGQGSNQPQHF TGTGCCAGCAGCTTAGCGGGAACAGGGGGCCAGGGAAGCAATCAGCCCCAGCATTTT
NA few TRBJ2-6 TRBV7-9 CASSPRQDIYSGANVLTF TGTGCCAGCAGCCCTCGACAGGATATTTACTCTGGGGCCAACGTCCTGACTTTC
NA few TRBJ1-2 TRBV12-3/TRBV12-4 CASSFGGGYTF TGTGCCAGCAGTTTCGGGGGTGGCTACACCTTC
NA few TRBJ1-4 TRBV28 CASSSLFATNEKLFF TGTGCCAGCAGTTCATTATTCGCAACTAATGAAAAACTGTTTTTT
NA few TRBJ2-3 TRBV11-2 CASSESSSTDTQYF TGTGCCAGCAGCGAATCGTCTAGCACAGATACGCAGTATTTT
TRBD1 few TRBJ1-5 TRBV6-6 CASRETGGGQPQHF TGTGCCAGCAGGGAGACAGGGGGCGGGCAGCCCCAGCATTTT
NA NA TRBJ2-1 TRBV28 CASSLISSNEQFF TGTGCCAGCAGTTTAATCAGTAGTAATGAGCAGTTCTTC
TRBD1 few TRBJ1-1 TRBV4-2 CASSLRTGQGLYEAFF TGTGCCAGCAGCCTCCGAACTGGACAGGGGCTCTATGAAGCTTTCTTT
TRBD1 few TRBJ2-7 TRBV5-1 CASSGDRGAEPYEQYF TGCGCCAGCAGCGGGGACAGGGGAGCGGAACCCTACGAGCAGTACTTC
NA NA TRBJ2-3 TRBV7-9 CASSLGWLDQRTDTQYF TGTGCCAGCAGCTTAGGTTGGCTGGACCAGCGCACAGATACGCAGTATTTT
NA few TRBJ1-3 TRBV15 CATSRDYGEAGNTIYF TGTGCCACCAGCAGAGATTACGGGGAGGCTGGAAACACCATATATTTT
TRBD1 NA TRBJ1-5 TRBV12-3/TRBV12-4 CASSFTGGTGYQPQHF TGTGCCAGCAGTTTTACAGGGGGCACGGGTTATCAGCCCCAGCATTTT
NA NA TRBJ2-7 TRBV7-8 CASSLAVGVGEYEQYF TGTGCCAGCAGCTTAGCTGTAGGGGTCGGGGAGTACGAGCAGTACTTC
NA few TRBJ2-5 TRBV7-2 CASSLGRRLDDKETQYF TGTGCCAGCAGCTTAGGGCGCAGGCTTGATGACAAAGAGACCCAGTACTTC
TRBD1 NA TRBJ2-7 TRBV2 CASSVPDRAFYEQYF TGTGCCAGCAGTGTGCCGGACAGGGCATTCTACGAGCAGTACTTC
TRBD1 few TRBJ1-1 TRBV7-2 CASRLNRGPNTEAFF TGTGCCAGCAGGCTTAACAGGGGACCGAACACTGAAGCTTTCTTT
NA few TRBJ2-7 TRBV6-2/TRBV6-3 CASSYNRSIGLAFSYEQYF TGTGCCAGCAGTTACAATCGGAGCATCGGTCTGGCCTTTTCCTACGAGCAGTACTTC
TRBD2 NA TRBJ2-4 TRBV9 CASSTSGGDKNIQYF TGTGCCAGCAGCACGAGCGGGGGGGACAAAAACATTCAGTACTTC
NA NA TRBJ2-1 TRBV29-1 CSAKGTAGSSYNEQFF TGCAGCGCCAAGGGGACAGCGGGCAGCTCCTACAATGAGCAGTTCTTC
NA NA TRBJ2-2 TRBV29-1 CSARSRNTGELFF TGCAGCGCCAGGAGCCGGAACACCGGGGAGCTGTTTTTT
NA NA TRBJ2-1 TRBV28 CASSPLGEHEQFF TGTGCCAGCAGTCCCTTGGGGGAACATGAGCAGTTCTTC
NA once TRBJ2-1 TRBV7-9 CASRQKSSYNEQFF TGTGCCAGCAGACAAAAGAGCTCCTACAATGAGCAGTTCTTC
NA few TRBJ1-1 TRBV12-5 CASGFGTFEAFF TGTGCTAGTGGTTTCGGGACTTTTGAAGCTTTCTTT
NA NA TRBJ2-1 TRBV6-1 CASSDTGGFTYNEQFF TGTGCCAGCTCCGATACCGGGGGATTCACCTACAATGAGCAGTTCTTC
NA few TRBJ1-1 TRBV6-1 CASSEERGISFTEAFF TGTGCCAGCAGTGAAGAAAGGGGCATTTCGTTCACTGAAGCTTTCTTT
TRBD1 NA TRBJ1-1 TRBV12-3/TRBV12-4 CASTPGTGRAEAFF TGTGCCAGCACCCCCGGGACAGGGAGAGCTGAAGCTTTCTTT
NA NA TRBJ1-1 TRBV19 CASSIIGSRRMNTEAFF TGTGCCAGTAGTATAATCGGGTCAAGGCGGATGAACACTGAAGCTTTCTTT
NA NA TRBJ2-2 TRBV7-8 CASSLGAGPNTGELFF TGTGCCAGCAGCTTAGGAGCGGGCCCGAACACCGGGGAGCTGTTTTTT
TRBD2 few TRBJ2-3 TRBV20-1 CSARVPTSGGTDTQYF TGCAGTGCTAGAGTACCGACTAGCGGGGGAACAGATACGCAGTATTTT
TRBD1 NA TRBJ2-7 TRBV29-1 CSGVDRGKVYEQYF TGCAGCGGGGTCGACAGGGGAAAGGTCTACGAGCAGTACTTC
NA NA TRBJ1-5 TRBV9 CASSVGAGNQPQHF TGTGCCAGCAGCGTAGGGGCAGGGAACCAGCCCCAGCATTTT
NA few TRBJ1-2 TRBV7-8 CASSLVGGANYGYTF TGTGCCAGCAGCTTAGTCGGAGGAGCTAACTATGGCTACACCTTC
TRBD2 NA TRBJ2-1 TRBV7-2 CASRAGGAGNEQFF TGTGCCAGCAGGGCGGGGGGGGCGGGGAATGAGCAGTTCTTC
TRBD1 NA TRBJ2-1 TRBV20-1 CSANDRVKTYNEQFF TGCAGTGCCAATGACAGGGTAAAGACCTACAATGAGCAGTTCTTC
NA few TRBJ2-7 TRBV19 CASSTQTVSTYEQYF TGTGCCAGTAGTACCCAGACAGTCAGCACCTACGAGCAGTACTTC
TRBD1 NA TRBJ1-5 TRBV5-6 CASSLDRGQDQPQHF TGTGCCAGCAGCTTGGACAGGGGGCAGGATCAGCCCCAGCATTTT
NA NA TRBJ1-4 TRBV7-9 CASSSAQSTGMLEKLFF TGTGCCAGCAGCTCAGCCCAAAGTACAGGGATGCTCGAAAAACTGTTTTTT
NA few TRBJ2-7 TRBV7-9 CASSPPASSYEQYF TGTGCCAGCAGCCCCCCGGCGAGCTCCTACGAGCAGTACTTC
NA NA TRBJ1-5 TRBV4-1 CASSQDRDSNQPQHF TGTGCCAGCAGCCAAGATCGGGATAGCAATCAGCCCCAGCATTTT
TRBD2 NA TRBJ2-1 TRBV7-3 CASSFTSGGQVVEQFF TGTGCCAGCAGCTTCACTAGCGGGGGGCAGGTGGTTGAGCAGTTCTTC
NA NA TRBJ1-2 TRBV10-3 CAISGETYGYTF TGTGCCATCAGTGGGGAGACCTATGGCTACACCTTC
TRBD1 NA TRBJ1-1 TRBV15 CATSRDQDRAGTEAFF TGTGCCACCAGCAGAGATCAAGACAGGGCCGGGACTGAAGCTTTCTTT
NA NA TRBJ2-6 TRBV28 CASSFGRGTGANVLTF TGTGCCAGCAGTTTTGGACGGGGCACTGGGGCCAACGTCCTGACTTTC
NA NA TRBJ1-1 TRBV19 CASSMVFAGLANTEAFF TGTGCCAGTAGTATGGTTTTCGCCGGGCTAGCGAACACTGAAGCTTTCTTT
NA NA TRBJ2-4 TRBV6-2/TRBV6-3 CASSHNIQGGIQYF TGTGCCAGCAGTCATAACATACAGGGAGGCATTCAGTACTTC
NA NA TRBJ2-7 TRBV20-1 CSASDLTADYEQYF TGCAGTGCTAGTGATTTAACAGCCGACTACGAGCAGTACTTC
TRBD2 NA TRBJ2-7 TRBV4-1 CASKPTSGDLSGEQYF TGTGCCAGCAAACCTACTAGCGGGGACCTCTCTGGCGAGCAGTACTTC
NA few TRBJ2-1 TRBV11-2 CASSLELGGDEQFF TGTGCCAGCAGCTTAGAACTGGGTGGGGATGAGCAGTTCTTC
NA NA TRBJ2-5 TRBV6-2/TRBV6-3 CASSLTGTSSQETQYF TGTGCCAGCAGCCTTACCGGGACATCTTCTCAAGAGACCCAGTACTTC